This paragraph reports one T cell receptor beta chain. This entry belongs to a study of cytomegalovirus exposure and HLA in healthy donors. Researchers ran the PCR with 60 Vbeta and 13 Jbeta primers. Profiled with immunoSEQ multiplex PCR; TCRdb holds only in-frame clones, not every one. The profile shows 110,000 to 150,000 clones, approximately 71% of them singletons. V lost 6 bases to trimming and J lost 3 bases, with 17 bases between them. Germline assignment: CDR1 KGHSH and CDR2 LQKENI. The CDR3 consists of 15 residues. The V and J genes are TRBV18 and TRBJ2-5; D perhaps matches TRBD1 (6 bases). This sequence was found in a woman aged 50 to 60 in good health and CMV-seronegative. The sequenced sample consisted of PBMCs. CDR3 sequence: CASSLRGAGEETQYF. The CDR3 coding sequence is TGTGCCAGCTCGCTCCGAGGGGCAGGGGAAGAGACCCAGTACTTC.